This is a list of T cell receptor beta chains from one sample in a study of Graves' ophthalmopathy and Graves' hyperthyroidism. One entry per CDR3 protein results from TCRdb running MiXCR on the multiplex PCR reads. This table has over 500,000 distinct CDR3 sequences, about a fifth appearing once. The sequenced material came from peripheral blood. The receptors stem from a woman aged 18-29 years with stable Graves' hyperthyroidism. Some clones in this sample may be carry-over from other donors' samples. CDR3s include the opening cysteine and the closing phenylalanine or tryptophan. Each record gives: V gene, clone size, CDR3 protein. Clone size is given for some rows only: seen once, a few or many times, or a class if the clone is expanded.

>TRBV6-1|many
CASTQGVTGANVLTF
>TRBV11-2|many
CASSLDGAGKTYEQYF
>TRBV20-1|many
CSAPVPQKGRSNYGYTF
>TRBV11-2|many
CASSLVRGVPHEQYF
>TRBV4-1|few
CASSQERVVEAFF
>TRBV6-5|many
CASSYFSTHNYGYTF
>TRBV7-2|many
CASSLVTGWDFDSPLHF
>TRBV11-2|many
CASTPRARGQYEQYF
>TRBV20-1|-
CSALPGQGYQPQHF
>TRBV11-2|many
CASSGSLPNQEQYF
>TRBV6-1|-
CASSERGNSYEQYF
>TRBV7-8|many
CASSLKSGDRYYEKQYF
>TRBV7-6|few
CASSPGRIDEAFF
>TRBV12-5|many
CASGLVPYGYTF
>TRBV7-2|few
CASSRGGPGELFF
>TRBV11-2|many
CASSLEPGRTNYGYTF
>TRBV5-1|-
CASNFQTGTATYEQYF
>TRBV5-1|-
CASSSDKGSTGELFF
>TRBV28|-
CASKGAGGVTGELFF
>TRBV28|many
CAIGGQPRETQYF
>TRBV28|-
CASLQWGDTEAFF
>TRBV28|-
CASIRSDGYTF
>TRBV6-5|many
CASSSRGSNQPQHF
>TRBV6-5|many
CASSSYLNQPQHF
>TRBV11-3|many
CASSVGQSETQYF
>TRBV9|many
CASSVGTGSDSPLHF
>TRBV18|-
CASSYTQRQGYYEQYF
>TRBV4-3|few
CASSLSGTGGEAFF
>TRBV27|many
CASSWGGWGTEAFF
>TRBV12-3/TRBV12-4|few
CASSLVFSNSPLHF
>TRBV5-1|many
CASSLDRGETQYF
>TRBV6-1|many
CASSTMTAPSYEQYF
>TRBV9|many
CASSVAGATNTEAFF
>TRBV27|many
CASSLVHGLEAFF
>TRBV7-8|-
CASSLRSGLRTDTQYF
>TRBV12-3/TRBV12-4|many
CASSFDRVDYEQYF
>TRBV6-1|-
CASSEATGGGEQYF
>TRBV28|many
CASSALQGLNYGYTF
>TRBV12-3/TRBV12-4|-
CASSLTNAEAFF
>TRBV28|many
CASSPHRGQPSTEAFF
>TRBV3-1|-
CASSQSGNQPQHF
>TRBV28|few
CASSQYVADNYGYTF
>TRBV5-1|-
CASSLHDSTYEQYF
>TRBV29-1|many
CSVLPRGGYEQYF
>TRBV20-1|-
CSAQTGTQNTEAFF
>TRBV9|few
CASSVGGVQGQPQHF
>TRBV6-1|-
CASRSTRGLAHSPLHF
>TRBV20-1|-
CSAKDRGDYEQYF
>TRBV28|-
CASSPPEGGGYTF
>TRBV6-4|few
CATSDRESGELFF
>TRBV5-5|few
CASRDPSSGSLYEQYF
>TRBV12-5|many
CASGLVPGTPTEAFF
>TRBV12-3/TRBV12-4|-
CASTRGPGGYTF
>TRBV6-5|-
CASSYSDEGHGEQYF
>TRBV6-2/TRBV6-3|many
CASSYSQDNWNYGYTF
>TRBV30|-
CAWNLGGTGELFF
>TRBV30|many
CAWSEGVVTEAFF
>TRBV15|many
CATSREREGSYEQYF